A single T cell receptor beta chain is shown here with its context. The data were produced by immunoSEQ multiplex PCR, yet TCRdb's version contains in-frame clones alone and is incomplete. The sample yields 350,000 to 450,000 clones, over 75% seen once. This CDR3 has 13 residues. The germline CDR1 and CDR2 sequences are SGHDT and YYEEEE. With 6 bases removed from V and 8 bases from J, the gap between germline ends came to 17 bases. The data are from a study of control samples from healthy donors and cancer patients. The genes are TRBV5-6 and TRBJ1-2; D not resolved. The sample taken for sequencing was PBMCs. This TCR came from a man aged 40-50 years with head and neck cancer. In DNA, the CDR3 is TGTGCCAGCATCTACGGTGAGGGAAGCGGCTACACCTTC. It specifies CASIYGEGSGYTF.